The present T cell receptor beta chain was sequenced within a study of cytomegalovirus exposure and HLA in healthy donors (dated by TCRdb to the late 2010s). Regarding the research as a whole: An earlier analysis of several hundred of the donors reported 276 Gb of sequence data and some 110 million unique TCR beta sequences obtained from some 200 million T cells. Class I and class II HLA loci were covered by the typing at four-digit resolution. An early release covering 550 to 650 HLA-typed donors comprised roughly 300 gigabases of sequencing data and around 86 million unique TCR sequences. Roughly 5 DR-DQ haplotypes were handled as single units for association and clustering, since linkage in the cohort was strong. Typing coverage varied by locus: 629-630 donors for A, B, C, DRB1 and DQB1; roughly 520 for DQA1; approximately 610 for DPA1; approximately 470 for DPB1. A later genetic analysis took genome-wide SNP genotypes for about three fifths of the 666 donors and used that subset as a discovery cohort. To study patterns of TCR occurrence, a later analysis re-analyzed previously published TCR beta repertoires from 666 donors and added high-resolution HLA genotyping. The study aimed to test whether cataloging public T cell receptors could reveal signatures of past pathogen exposure. The T cell repertoires of some 700 subjects were profiled by immunosequencing and related to cytomegalovirus serostatus. The later analysis used no new phenotypic data to find candidate immune exposures, relying instead on TCR beta sequences and their occurrence across donors. Every discovery cohort repertoire had been produced on one sequencing platform. To decide whether each TCR beta V gene segment behaved as functional or pseudogenic, an earlier analysis of some 600 of the donors relied on high-throughput TCR beta sequencing. The study combined high-throughput TCR immunosequencing, statistical association of individual TCRs with disease status, and machine learning to predict cytomegalovirus infection status. In addition to the first cohort of about 650 subjects, a separate validation cohort of approximately 120 different subjects was used. Of the roughly 400 genotyped donors, 65% to 90% were placed in the genetic ancestry cluster associated with self-reported Caucasian donors. Across 398 genotyped donors of the cohort, an average of about 200,000 unique TCR beta nucleotide sequences per donor were sequenced, and around 19% of those sequences were non-productive. Donor age, sex, ethnicity and CMV serostatus were collected together with the repertoire data. Paper-wide results and their limitations: Because counts were too low, approximately 18 rarely observed V segments, including chromosome 9 orphons, were excluded from the earlier analysis of 587 of the donors. The study listed 150 to 200 TCR beta chains as associated with cytomegalovirus. A group of highly shared sequence variants was considered likely to be a technical artifact of the sequencing pipeline. According to a later analysis, TCR association rates differed among HLA loci, with DRB1 alleles showing the most associated TCRs and HLA-C alleles showing the fewest. A further reported finding was that TCR beta sequences accurately predicted the HLA-A and HLA-B alleles for most subjects in the first cohort. In both the original and validation cohorts, the classifier was reported to diagnose cytomegalovirus status with high specificity and sensitivity. In an earlier analysis of some 500 of the donors, most TCR beta V segments appeared in productive rearrangements about 90% or about 30% of the time, broadly matching IMGT annotations. According to a later genetic analysis, donors in an Asian-associated ancestry cluster had fewer N-insertions in productive TCRs than the roughly 700-donor mean. It was suggested by the authors that the approach could potentially be generalized to other disease states and immunological phenotypes. Most CMV-associated TCR beta chains appeared to be HLA-restricted in a later analysis, and the HLA associations seemed to be driven largely by CMV exposure. According to a later analysis, parvovirus B19, influenza, CMV and Epstein-Barr virus appeared linked to several top co-occurrence clusters. Some IMGT-functional V segments, including TRBV6-2 and TRBV6-3, could not be told apart with the 87-base-pair reads, so those segments were excluded. Across donors, most TCR sequences were observed very rarely, whereas some public TCRs were present in many individuals. Linkage disequilibrium might explain the correlated functional status among segregating V segments, but an unknown experimental factor could not be ruled out. When HLA alleles, especially DR and DQ, strongly co-occurred, TCR associations were difficult to assign to individual alleles. Specific HLA alleles were associated with 18,000 or so TCR beta sequences at a false discovery rate of 0.05 in a later analysis. In a later analysis, HLA-associated TCR beta chains showed more clonal expansion and lower generation probabilities than non-associated chains that were equally common. Three of the identified cytomegalovirus-associated TCR beta chains were confirmed in vitro to be specific for cytomegalovirus antigens. V-gene and J-gene trimming of TCR beta chains was associated with a missense DCLRE1C variant in a later genetic analysis, and the association was replicated in an independent cohort. Because some donors lacked HLA typing at each locus, the association tests relied only on the typed subset. This cohort had only TCR beta chains sequenced, and the lack of alpha or paired-chain data limited which features could be detected. For the cohort, immune exposure information was limited to CMV serostatus. Roughly uniform sequencing depth across donors was assumed in presence/absence analyses, although this assumption may not hold.

Library creation used the immunoSEQ multiplex PCR assay. For the multiplex PCR, a mixture combining 60 forward primers for TCR Vbeta segments and 13 reverse primers for TCR Jbeta segments was used. The CDR3 region of rearranged TCR beta genes was amplified from genomic DNA by a multiplex PCR assay. The amplified TCR beta libraries were sequenced on the Illumina HiSeq System as 87-base-pair reads. The paper's processing steps were these. Across the 500 to 850 repertoires, a later analysis counted tens of millions of unique TCR beta chains, around 11 million of which were shared by at least two donors. Raw reads were error-corrected and collapsed into unique sequences with a nearest-neighbor algorithm that merged closely related sequences to remove PCR and sequencing errors. Alignment of CDR3 sequences to IMGT reference sequences was used to assign V, D and J gene segments. For a sequence to be retained, a match of at least six nucleotides to both a V gene segment and a J gene segment was required. A rearrangement was called productive if the CDR3 had no stop codons and remained in frame with V and J, and every other rearrangement was called non-productive. CDR3 was defined by IMGT convention, running from the second conserved V-encoded cysteine to the conserved J-encoded phenylalanine. The earlier analysis of about 560 of the donors excluded any sequence lacking an unambiguous match to a single V gene segment. In an earlier analysis of 587 of the donors, a V segment was called functional when productive rearrangements were above 56.7%, and segregating when the standard deviation between donors exceeded 5%. A statistical classification framework was built for diagnosing cytomegalovirus status from the catalog of TCR beta chain sequences. In a later analysis, TCR nucleotide sequences were compared against IMGT/GENE-DB human TR gene sequences so that V and J genes could be assigned. A later analysis assigned CDR3 sequences and most-parsimonious VDJ recombination scenarios with the TCRdist pipeline. A later analysis defined each TCR beta chain by its CDR3 amino acid sequence plus V-gene family, and excluded reads lacking a unique V-gene family. As a way to deal with suspected cross-contamination and a sequencing artifact, a later analysis dropped more than 500 nucleotide sequences that were highly shared and had low generation probability. A later analysis calculated a clonal expansion index for each public chain from normalized within-repertoire ranks of inferred template counts. A later analysis computed generation probabilities with a VDJ recombination model fitted to out-of-frame rearrangements, and checked the results against IGoR. A later analysis scored TCR-TCR, TCR-HLA and TCR-CMV co-occurrence with hypergeometric tests, applying a repertoire-size bias correction to TCR pairs. A later analysis estimated false discovery rates by permuting HLA or CMV assignments 20 times. A later analysis grouped co-occurring TCRs with DBSCAN, adding TCRdist sequence similarity when clustering within HLA-allele-positive subsets. Co-occurrence clustering excluded repertoires with fewer than 30,000 or more than 120,000 public chains, plus five with anomalous nucleotide sharing. TCRdb carries this immuneACCESS record with in-frame sequences only. Its versions omit some clonotypes, under half of them owing to an unresolved V gene in the studies checked, with the rest unexplained. The DNA was the basis for D and trimming; V, J and clone size are from that table. The table for this sample records some 200,000 clones. In total, the top ten clones hold roughly 0.83% of the sample.

The CDR3, from cysteine to phenylalanine, totals 13 residues. The entry retains the CDR3 DNA only, 39 bases that are in frame from base 1. V is cut by 7 bases and J by 6 bases, and the space between the germline ends is 12 bases. Per the germline V gene, SGHTA is the CDR1 and FQGNSA is the CDR2. Concerning this clone: The specificity of this receptor is unknown.

The cohort was made up of under 800 healthy bone marrow donors. Cohort members were all nominally healthy when sampled, although unrecorded immune exposures were likely present. The donor tested CMV seropositive and was one of the 289 seropositive cohort members. A peripheral blood sample was collected from each donor, and TCR beta sequencing was performed on peripheral blood mononuclear cells. The Qiagen DNeasy Blood Extraction Kit was used to extract genomic DNA from the blood cell samples. The source material was PBMCs. This TCR was recovered from a woman in her late teens or twenties in good health and CMV-seropositive. The rearranged chain carries TRBV7-2 and TRBJ2-2; the D segment could be TRBD1, given 6 matching bases. The CDR3 region reads CASTKGGSGELFF. The DNA reads TGTGCCAGCACGAAAGGGGGTTCCGGGGAGCTGTTTTTT.